This T cell receptor beta chain was recorded in a study of T cells after yellow fever vaccination (dated by TCRdb to about 2019). Background on the whole study: The SMART-Seq v4 Ultra Low Input RNA kit was used to prepare libraries from fractions with low cell numbers. Two healthy male donors made up the cohort, one aged 18 to 29 years and the other aged 30 to 40 years. Blood samples were taken at several timepoints before and after primary and secondary immunization, and bulk PBMC replicates and cell subsets were isolated. To track T-cell clones before and after primary and booster YFV17D yellow fever vaccination, bulk TCR alpha and beta repertoires were sequenced longitudinally.

Interpreted using the paper, the treatment or condition label stands for: live attenuated yellow fever vaccine strain. PBMCs were isolated from peripheral blood using a standard Ficoll-Paque protocol. Dynabeads CD4 and CD8 positive selection kits were used to isolate the CD4 and CD8 T-cell fractions. TriZol was used to extract RNA from bulk PBMCs, CD4 and CD8 fractions, and dextramer-positive and dextramer-negative fractions. The full study reports these points: A small fraction of clonotypes showed up in both the CD4 and CD8 compartments, probably as a result of convergent recombination. Compared with the primary T-cell response, the secondary T-cell response was faster but weaker, reaching its peak on day 5 rather than on day 15. Because only a couple of donors were included in the study, the extent to which the findings can be generalized is limited. FACS-sorted repertoires could contain abundant contaminating clonotypes from the bulk population, so computational filtering was required. After the booster, most clones that had expanded after primary vaccination were detected again (about 97% of CD4 and 88% of CD8), suggesting broad maintenance of memory.

This clonotype was seen repeatedly, ten times or more. There is no known antigen for this receptor. No much larger clonotype is one base removed from it; base qualities were not supplied. The sequencer was an Illumina NovaSeq 6000. Synthesis of TCR cDNA relied on 5'RACE template switching, a step that introduced a universal primer site along with unique molecular identifiers. Priming of cDNA synthesis was performed from both the TCR alpha and TCR beta constant segments. Libraries were amplified in two PCR steps, with sample barcodes and sequencing adapters added in the second step. Sequencing of the libraries was done on either Illumina HiSeq 2500 (2x100 bp) or NovaSeq (2x150 bp). The study's own analysis went as follows. MIGEC was used to demultiplex reads and collapse the reads into UMI consensus sequences, and MiXCR was used for V(D)J alignment. Vaccine-responding clonotypes were defined with edgeR using replicate PBMC samples, requiring FDR below 0.01 and a log2 fold change above 5 up to day 15. Bulk clonotypes were assigned CD4 or CD8 identity according to which sequenced CD4 or CD8 repertoire held them at higher abundance. TCRdb reprocessed the public reads (quality trimming at Q25 with fastp, clone calling with MiXCR) and kept in-frame beta chains. Every CDR3 protein is listed once, alongside the most common genes and DNA of its rows. TCRdb assigned the V and J calls; the authors' analysis was not used. Across this sample there are nearly 300,000 distinct CDR3 sequences, with 8.5% to 10% seen only once. The top ten clones comprise 3% to 4% of the sample.

The CDR3 sequence holds 12 residues, the cysteine and phenylalanine included. Just the 36-base CDR3 DNA is kept, in frame starting at base 1. V is cut by 0 bases and J by 5 bases, and the space between the germline ends is 4 bases. Sequenced material: CD4+ T cells sorted from PBMCs, taken 5 days after the yellow fever booster vaccination. The chain joins TRBV12-3 or TRBV12-4 to TRBJ2-5; the D gene cannot be resolved reliably. This TCR derives from a young man who received the YFV17D yellow fever vaccine. The CDR3 region reads CASSLAIETQYF. The nucleotide sequence reads TGTGCCAGCAGTTTAGCTATCGAGACCCAGTACTTC.